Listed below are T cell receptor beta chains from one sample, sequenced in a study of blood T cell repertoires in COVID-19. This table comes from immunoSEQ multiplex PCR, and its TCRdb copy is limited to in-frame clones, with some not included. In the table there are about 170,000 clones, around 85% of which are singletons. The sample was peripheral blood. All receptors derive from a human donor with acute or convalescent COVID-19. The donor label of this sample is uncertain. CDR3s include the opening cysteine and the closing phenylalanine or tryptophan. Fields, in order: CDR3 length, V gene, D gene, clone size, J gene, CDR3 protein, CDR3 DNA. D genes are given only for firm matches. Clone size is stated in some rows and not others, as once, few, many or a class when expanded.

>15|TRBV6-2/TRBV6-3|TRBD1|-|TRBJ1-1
CASSKIRQGTTEAFF
TGTGCCAGCAGTAAAATAAGACAGGGCACCACTGAAGCTTTCTTT
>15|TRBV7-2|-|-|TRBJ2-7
CASSRGDSRGNEQYF
TGTGCCAGCAGCCGGGGGGATTCGAGGGGGAACGAGCAGTACTTC
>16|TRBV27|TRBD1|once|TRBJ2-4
CASSLKGAGTPLPQYF
TGTGCCAGCAGTTTAAAGGGGGCCGGGACGCCGCTACCACAGTACTTC
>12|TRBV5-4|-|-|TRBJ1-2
CASRRTEGGYTF
TGTGCCAGCAGACGGACGGAGGGTGGCTACACCTTC
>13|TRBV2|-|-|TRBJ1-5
CASNEYSNQPQHF
TGTGCCAGCAATGAATATAGCAATCAGCCCCAGCATTTT
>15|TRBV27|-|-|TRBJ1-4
CASSSLGGGGEKLFF
TGTGCCAGCAGCTCCCTAGGGGGTGGGGGTGAAAAACTGTTTTTT
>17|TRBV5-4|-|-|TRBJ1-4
CASSLAAGTRRNEKLFF
TGTGCCAGCAGCTTGGCCGCCGGGACACGGAGAAATGAAAAACTGTTTTTT
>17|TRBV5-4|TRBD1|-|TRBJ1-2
CASSTLGTGFGAYGYTF
TGTGCCAGCAGCACCCTCGGGACAGGGTTTGGGGCCTATGGCTACACCTTC
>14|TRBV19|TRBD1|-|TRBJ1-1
CASSSQTGFTEAFF
TGTGCCAGTAGTTCCCAGACAGGGTTCACTGAAGCTTTCTTT
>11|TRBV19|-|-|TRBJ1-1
CASSLRSEAFF
TGTGCCAGTAGTTTGAGGAGTGAAGCTTTCTTT
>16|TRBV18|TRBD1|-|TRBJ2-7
CASSPGIGGGPYEQYF
TGTGCCAGCTCACCAGGCATAGGGGGCGGGCCGTACGAGCAGTACTTC
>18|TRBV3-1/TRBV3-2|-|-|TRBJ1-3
CASSTGQRTSSSGNTIYF
TGTGCCAGCAGCACCGGACAGCGAACTTCGAGCTCTGGAAACACCATATATTTT
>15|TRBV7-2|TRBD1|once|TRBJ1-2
CASSSPGQGGYGYTF
TGTGCCAGCAGTTCCCCGGGACAGGGAGGCTATGGCTACACCTTC
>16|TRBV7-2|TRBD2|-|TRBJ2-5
CASSLPTSGGGETQYF
TGTGCCAGCAGCTTACCGACTAGCGGGGGAGGAGAGACCCAGTACTTC
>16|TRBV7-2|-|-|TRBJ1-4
CASTLGDGLFYEKLFF
TGTGCCAGCACCTTGGGAGACGGACTTTTCTATGAAAAACTGTTTTTT
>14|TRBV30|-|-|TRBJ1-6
CAWSVQDRWAPLHF
TGTGCCTGGAGTGTACAAGACAGGTGGGCACCCCTCCACTTT
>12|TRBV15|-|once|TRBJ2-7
CATSRGEKEQYF
TGTGCCACCAGCAGGGGAGAGAAAGAGCAGTACTTC
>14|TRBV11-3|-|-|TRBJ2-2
CASSPGVHTGELFF
TGTGCCAGCAGCCCGGGGGTTCACACCGGGGAGCTGTTTTTT
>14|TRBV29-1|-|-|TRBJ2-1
CSVVRTRSSDEQFF
TGCAGCGTGGTTAGGACACGGTCAAGCGATGAGCAGTTCTTC
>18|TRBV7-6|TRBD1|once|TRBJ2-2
CASSLRDRGRLNTGELFF
TGTGCCAGCAGCTTAAGGGACAGGGGGCGCCTGAATACCGGGGAGCTGTTTTTT
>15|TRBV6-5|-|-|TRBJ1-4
CASSYSTPTNEKLFF
TGTGCCAGCAGTTACTCAACTCCAACTAATGAAAAACTGTTTTTT
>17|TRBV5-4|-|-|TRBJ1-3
CASSLGPTVSSGNTIYF
TGTGCCAGCAGCTTGGGCCCAACAGTTAGCTCTGGAAACACCATATATTTT
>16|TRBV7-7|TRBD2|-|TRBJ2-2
CASSLHSGGNTGELFF
TGTGCCAGCAGCTTACATAGCGGGGGGAACACCGGGGAGCTGTTTTTT
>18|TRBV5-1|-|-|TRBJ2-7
CASSQGGAWDRGANEQYF
TGCGCCAGCAGCCAGGGAGGGGCTTGGGACCGGGGGGCAAACGAGCAGTACTTC
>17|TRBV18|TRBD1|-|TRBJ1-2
CASSQPGQTKGGYGYTF
TGTGCCAGCTCACAACCGGGACAGACAAAAGGAGGCTATGGCTACACCTTC
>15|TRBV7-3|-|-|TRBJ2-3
CASSSSATPTDTQYF
TGTGCCAGCAGCTCTAGCGCCACACCCACAGATACGCAGTATTTT
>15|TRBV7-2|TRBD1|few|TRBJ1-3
CASSPDRGHGNTIYF
TGTGCCAGCAGCCCTGACAGGGGGCATGGAAACACCATATATTTT
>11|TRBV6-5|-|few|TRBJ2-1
CASSRTNEQFF
TGTGCCAGCAGTCGGACAAACGAGCAGTTCTTC
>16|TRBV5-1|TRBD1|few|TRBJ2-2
CASRDRGPSNTGELFF
TGCGCCAGCAGGGACAGGGGGCCCTCTAACACCGGGGAGCTGTTTTTT
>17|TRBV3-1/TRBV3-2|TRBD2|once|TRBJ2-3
CASSQDRTSGGGDTQYF
TGTGCCAGCAGCCAAGATAGAACTAGCGGGGGCGGAGATACGCAGTATTTT
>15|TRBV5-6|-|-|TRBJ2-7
CASSLGGQRPYEQYF
TGTGCCAGCAGCTTAGGTGGACAGAGACCCTACGAGCAGTACTTC
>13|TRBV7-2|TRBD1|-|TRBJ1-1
CASSPSGGPGAFF
TGTGCCAGCAGCCCTTCAGGGGGGCCTGGAGCTTTCTTT
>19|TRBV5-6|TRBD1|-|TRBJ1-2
CASSFFTGTGGAGVNGYTF
TGTGCCAGCAGTTTTTTTACCGGGACAGGGGGCGCCGGAGTGAATGGCTACACCTTC
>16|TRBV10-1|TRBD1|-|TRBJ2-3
CASSEVGRGLTDTQYF
TGCGCCAGCAGTGAGGTCGGAAGGGGGCTTACAGATACGCAGTATTTT
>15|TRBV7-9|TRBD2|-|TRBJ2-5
CASSRLAGGGETQYF
TGTGCCAGCAGCCGACTAGCGGGGGGTGGAGAGACCCAGTACTTC
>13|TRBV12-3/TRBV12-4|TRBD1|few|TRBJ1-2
CASSLGGGSGYTF
TGTGCCAGCAGTTTAGGAGGGGGCAGTGGCTACACCTTC
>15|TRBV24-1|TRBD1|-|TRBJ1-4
CATSDFGQGGEKLFF
TGTGCCACCAGTGATTTCGGACAGGGAGGTGAAAAACTGTTTTTT
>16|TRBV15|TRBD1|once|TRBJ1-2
CATSRDPTGNYYGYTF
TGTGCCACCAGCAGAGATCCGACAGGGAACTACTATGGCTACACCTTC
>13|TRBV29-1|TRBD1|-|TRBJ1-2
CSVGTGINYGYTF
TGCAGCGTTGGGACAGGGATTAACTATGGCTACACCTTC
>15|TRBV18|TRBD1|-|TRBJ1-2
CASSPLSGTADGYTF
TGTGCCAGCTCACCTCTCTCTGGGACAGCAGATGGCTACACCTTC
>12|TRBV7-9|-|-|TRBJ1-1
CASSLRDTEAFF
TGTGCCAGCAGCCTCCGGGACACTGAAGCTTTCTTT
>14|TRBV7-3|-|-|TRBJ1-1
CASSLTAQNTEAFF
TGTGCCAGCAGCTTAACGGCCCAGAACACTGAAGCTTTCTTT